This TCR beta chain was sequenced during a study of T cells in Graves' hyperthyroidism and ophthalmopathy. Study summary: At initial diagnosis, before any treatment had begun, peripheral blood was obtained. General study findings and limits: In the analysis, a 13 V-J model separated ophthalmopathy from stable hyperthyroidism. Model-based prediction identified ophthalmopathy a median 6.5 months prior to its onset. Also found in blood were most expanded thyroid clonotypes above 0.001.

The source material, RNA transcripts, was used to amplify TCR beta CDR3 regions. A first-round RT-PCR of the TCR CDR3 used the HTBI primer set. MiXCR, applied by TCRdb to the multiplex PCR reads, yields one record per CDR3 protein. The table shows about half a million distinct CDR3 sequences, with roughly 15% occurring only once. V was cut by 1 base and J by 7 bases, with 11 bases left in between. This CDR3 is 13 amino acids long. Germline values: CDR1 SGHDN, CDR2 FVKESK. In regard to this clonotype: Its antigen remains unknown.

The specimen was blood. The chain recombines TRBV14 with TRBJ2-7; D remains ambiguous. The TCR comes from a woman aged 30 to 39 with Graves' ophthalmopathy. The CDR3 nucleotides read TGTGCCAGCAGCCAAGGAGGTCTTCCAGAGCAGTACTTC. It specifies CASSQGGLPEQYF.